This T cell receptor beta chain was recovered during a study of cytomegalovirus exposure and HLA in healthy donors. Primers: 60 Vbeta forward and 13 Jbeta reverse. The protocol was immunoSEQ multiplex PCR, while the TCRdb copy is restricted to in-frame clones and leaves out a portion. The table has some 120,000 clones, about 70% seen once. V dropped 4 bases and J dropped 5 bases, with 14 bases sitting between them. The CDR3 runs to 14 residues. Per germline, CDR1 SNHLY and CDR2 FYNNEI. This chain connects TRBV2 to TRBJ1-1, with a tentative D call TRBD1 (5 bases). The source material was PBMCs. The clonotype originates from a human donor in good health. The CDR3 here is CASSGGTSRTEAFF. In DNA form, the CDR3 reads TGTGCCAGCAGTGGGGGCACAAGCAGGACTGAAGCTTTCTTT.